The 8 T cell receptor beta chains given below trace back to one sample, sequenced in a study of breast tumors, draining lymph nodes, adjacent tissues (dated by TCRdb to the mid-2010s). Preparation of the library involved multiplex PCR. Sequencing was carried out with an Illumina HiSeq 2000. Using fastp at Q25 and MiXCR, TCRdb reprocessed the public reads and kept productive beta chains. When rows share a CDR3 protein, they turn into one entry using the most common DNA and genes. In this sample the table shows around 66,000 distinct CDR3 sequences, approximately 45% of which occur a single time. The leading ten clones occupy approximately 9.1% of the sample. The sample taken for sequencing was breast tumor tissue. The receptors were sampled from a female donor with breast cancer. Some clones in this sample may be carry-over from other donors' samples.

This clonotype was recorded many times. V usage is TRBV5-1 and J usage is TRBJ2-5, with D possibly matching TRBD1 (6 bases). Trimming took off 4 bases at V and 8 bases at J, with 18 bases between the two ends. Per germline, CDR1 SGHRS and CDR2 YFSETQ. The CDR3 spans 14 residues. In DNA, the CDR3 is TGCGCCAGCAGCGGCACAGGGATTGGGGACACCCAGTACTTC. Translation gives CASSGTGIGDTQYF.

This clonotype came up a few times. This chain connects TRBV7-2 to TRBJ2-3, with D unresolved. V was cut by 6 bases and J by 0 bases, with 7 bases left in between. Germline-derived CDR1 and CDR2 are SGHTA and FQGNSA. This CDR3 is 13 amino acids long. The CDR3 here is CASRVRSTDTQYF. The CDR3 coding sequence is TGTGCCAGCAGAGTGCGGAGCACAGATACGCAGTATTTT.

This clonotype was found a few times. This may come from a read error, since a much larger clone is one base off. The rearrangement joins TRBV9 to TRBJ1-3; D remains unclear. CDR3 size: 15 residues. With 0 bases removed from V and 3 bases from J, the gap between germline ends came to 10 bases. CDR1 and CDR2 (germline): SGDLS, YYNGEE. The CDR3 DNA is TGTGCCAGCAGCGTAGAGAGTGGTTTTGGAAACACCATATATTTT. Protein sequence: CASSVESGFGNTIYF.

This clonotype was counted ten times or more. This chain connects TRBV30 to TRBJ2-1; D uncertain. Between the trimmed V and J ends, which lost 0 bases and 9 bases, there was a span of 12 bases. The CDR3 loop spans 13 amino acids. Germline V gene data show CDR1 as GTSNPN and CDR2 as SVGIG (reference sequence). CDR3 in amino acids: CAWSVQVSGEQFF. CDR3 DNA: TGTGCCTGGAGTGTACAAGTTTCGGGTGAGCAGTTCTTC.

This clonotype has ten or more counts. This sequence joins TRBV9 and TRBJ2-2; the D gene is possibly TRBD1 (7 bases). Germline loops: CDR1 SGDLS, CDR2 YYNGEE. The V gene lost 4 bases and the J gene lost 4 bases, with 17 bases spanning the gap. The CDR3 covers 16 residues. The CDR3 sequence is CASSPGAGGFTGELFF. CDR3 nucleotide sequence: TGTGCCAGCAGCCCGGGGGCAGGGGGTTTCACCGGGGAGCTGTTTTTT. Full variable domain (outside the CDR3, taken from reference TRBV9 and TRBJ2-2): DSGVTQTPKHLITATGQRVTLRCSPRSGDLSVYWYQQSLDQGLQFLIQYYNGEERAKGNILERFSAQQFPDLHSELNLSSLELGDSALYFCASSPGAGGFTGELFFGEGSRLTVL.

This clonotype showed up many times. The J gene is TRBJ2-1, the V gene TRBV19; TRBD2 aligns across 8 bases. Germline V gene lookup returns CDR1 LNHDA and CDR2 SQIVND (reference sequence). Trimming at V came to 3 bases and at J to 6 bases, leaving 10 bases not matched to a gene. This CDR3 is built from 16 residues. This CDR3 is CASSMSGGPNRNEQFF. CDR3 DNA: TGTGCCAGTAGTATGTCGGGAGGGCCGAATCGCAATGAGCAGTTCTTC. Filled out from reference TRBV19 and TRBJ2-1, the complete variable domain reads DGGITQSPKYLFRKEGQNVTLSCEQNLNHDAMYWYRQDPGQGLRLIYYSQIVNDFQKGDIAEGYSVSREKKESFPLTVTSAQKNPTAFYLCASSMSGGPNRNEQFFGPGTRLTVL.

This clonotype has a count of ten or more. The V and J genes are TRBV19 and TRBJ1-1, with TRBD1 as a possible D gene (5 bases). This CDR3 spans 14 amino acids. In germline, CDR1 is LNHDA, CDR2 SQIVND (reference sequence). The ends were cut back, 3 bases at V and 1 base at J, with 9 bases in the middle. Here the CDR3 reads CASSIRTPNTEAFF. The CDR3 coding sequence is TGTGCCAGTAGTATTAGGACACCGAACACTGAAGCTTTCTTT.

This chain links TRBV10-3 with TRBJ1-5; D call uncertain. V shed 5 bases and J shed 16 bases, with 18 bases lying between them. The CDR3 consists of 12 residues. Germline V CDR1 and CDR2: ENHRY, SYGVKD. In nucleotides, the CDR3 is TGTGCCATCAGTTTAGTGGGTAGTCCGGGACATTTT. Residues: CAISLVGSPGHF.